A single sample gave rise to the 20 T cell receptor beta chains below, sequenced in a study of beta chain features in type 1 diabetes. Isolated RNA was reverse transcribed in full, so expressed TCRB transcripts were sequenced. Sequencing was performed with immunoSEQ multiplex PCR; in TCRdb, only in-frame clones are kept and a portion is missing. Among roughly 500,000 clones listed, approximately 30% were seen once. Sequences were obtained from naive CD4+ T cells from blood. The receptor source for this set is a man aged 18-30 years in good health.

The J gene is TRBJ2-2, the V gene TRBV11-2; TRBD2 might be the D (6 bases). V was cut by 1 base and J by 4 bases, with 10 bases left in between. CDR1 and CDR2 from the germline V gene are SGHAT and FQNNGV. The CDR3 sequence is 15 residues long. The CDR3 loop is CASSLVLRGTGELFF. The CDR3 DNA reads TGTGCCAGCAGCTTAGTGCTGCGGGGCACCGGGGAGCTGTTTTTT.

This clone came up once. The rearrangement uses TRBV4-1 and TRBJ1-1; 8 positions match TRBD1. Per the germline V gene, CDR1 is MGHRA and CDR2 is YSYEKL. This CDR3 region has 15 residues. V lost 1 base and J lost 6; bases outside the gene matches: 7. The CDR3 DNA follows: TGCGCCAGCAGCCAAGTCGGCAGGGGGCCGGCTGAAGCTTTCTTT. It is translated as CASSQVGRGPAEAFF.

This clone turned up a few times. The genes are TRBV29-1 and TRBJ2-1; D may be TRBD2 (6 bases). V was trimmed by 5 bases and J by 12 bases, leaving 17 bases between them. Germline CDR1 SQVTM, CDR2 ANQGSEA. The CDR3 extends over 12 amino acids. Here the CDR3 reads CSVHTGTPLQFF. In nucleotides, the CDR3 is TGCAGCGTTCACACCGGGACTCCTCTGCAGTTCTTC.

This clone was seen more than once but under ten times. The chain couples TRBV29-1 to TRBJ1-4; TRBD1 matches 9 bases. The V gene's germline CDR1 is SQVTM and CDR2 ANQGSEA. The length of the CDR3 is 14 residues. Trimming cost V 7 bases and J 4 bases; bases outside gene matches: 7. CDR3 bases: TGCAGCGGGTCCGGGACAGGGCATAATGAAAAACTGTTTTTT. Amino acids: CSGSGTGHNEKLFF.

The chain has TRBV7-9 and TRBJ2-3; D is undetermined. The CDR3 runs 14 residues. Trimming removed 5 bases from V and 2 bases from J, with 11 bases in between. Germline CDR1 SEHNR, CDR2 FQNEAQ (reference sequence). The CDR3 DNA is TGTGCCAGCAGCCAAAGACAAAACACAGATACGCAGTATTTT. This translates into CASSQRQNTDTQYF. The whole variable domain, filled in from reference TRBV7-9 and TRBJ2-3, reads DTGVSQNPRHKITKRGQNVTFRCDPISEHNRLYWYRQTLGQGPEFLTYFQNEAQLEKSRLLSDRFSAERPKGSFSTLEIQRTEQGDSAMYLCASSQRQNTDTQYFGPGTRLTVL.

CDR3 amino acids: CASSAQGAETQYF. The CDR3 DNA sequence: TGCGCCAGCAGTGCGCAGGGTGCAGAGACCCAGTACTTC. V gene TRBV10-2 combines with J gene TRBJ2-5; D is possibly TRBD1 (5 bases). In germline, CDR1 is WSHSY, CDR2 SAAADI. V lost 4 bases, J lost 4 bases, and 10 bases lay in between. CDR3 length equals 13 residues.

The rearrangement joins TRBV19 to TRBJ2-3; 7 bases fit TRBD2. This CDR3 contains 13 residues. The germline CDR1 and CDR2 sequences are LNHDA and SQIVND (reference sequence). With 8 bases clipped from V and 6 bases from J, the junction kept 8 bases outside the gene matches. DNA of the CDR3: TGTGCCAGTGGGGAGGGGAGTGCTGATACGCAGTATTTT. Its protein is CASGEGSADTQYF.

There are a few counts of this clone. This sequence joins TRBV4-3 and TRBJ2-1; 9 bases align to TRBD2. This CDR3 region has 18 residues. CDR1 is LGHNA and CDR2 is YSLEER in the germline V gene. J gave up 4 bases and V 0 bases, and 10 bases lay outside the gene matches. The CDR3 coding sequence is TGCGCCAGCAGCCAAGAGATAATGGTACTAGCGGGTTACAATGAGCAGTTCTTC. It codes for CASSQEIMVLAGYNEQFF.

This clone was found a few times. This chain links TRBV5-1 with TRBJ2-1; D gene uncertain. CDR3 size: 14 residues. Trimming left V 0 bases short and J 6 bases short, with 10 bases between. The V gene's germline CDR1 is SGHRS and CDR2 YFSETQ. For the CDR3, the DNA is TGCGCCAGCAGCTTGGCGCGTCAGGTCAATGAGCAGTTCTTC. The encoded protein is CASSLARQVNEQFF.

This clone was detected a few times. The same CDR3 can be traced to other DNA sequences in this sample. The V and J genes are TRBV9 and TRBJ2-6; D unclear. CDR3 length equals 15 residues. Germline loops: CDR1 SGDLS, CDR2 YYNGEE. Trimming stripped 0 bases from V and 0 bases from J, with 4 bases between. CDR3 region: CASSVALSGANVLTF. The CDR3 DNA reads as TGTGCCAGCAGCGTAGCACTCTCTGGGGCCAACGTCCTGACTTTC. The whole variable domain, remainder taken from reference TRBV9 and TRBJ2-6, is DSGVTQTPKHLITATGQRVTLRCSPRSGDLSVYWYQQSLDQGLQFLIQYYNGEERAKGNILERFSAQQFPDLHSELNLSSLELGDSALYFCASSVALSGANVLTFGAGSRLTVL.

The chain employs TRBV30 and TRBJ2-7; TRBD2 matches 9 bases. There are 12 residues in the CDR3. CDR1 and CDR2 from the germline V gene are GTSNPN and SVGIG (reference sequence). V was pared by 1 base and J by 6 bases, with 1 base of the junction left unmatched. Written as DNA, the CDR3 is TGTGCCTGGAGTGGAGCGGGAGGCGAGCAGTACTTC. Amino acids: CAWSGAGGEQYF.

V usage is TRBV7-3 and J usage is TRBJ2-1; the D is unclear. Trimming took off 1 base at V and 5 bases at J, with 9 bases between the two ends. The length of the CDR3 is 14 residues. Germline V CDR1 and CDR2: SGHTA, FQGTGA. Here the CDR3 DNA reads TGTGCCAGCAGCTTAAGCGGCCGGAACAATGAGCAGTTCTTC. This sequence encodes CASSLSGRNNEQFF.

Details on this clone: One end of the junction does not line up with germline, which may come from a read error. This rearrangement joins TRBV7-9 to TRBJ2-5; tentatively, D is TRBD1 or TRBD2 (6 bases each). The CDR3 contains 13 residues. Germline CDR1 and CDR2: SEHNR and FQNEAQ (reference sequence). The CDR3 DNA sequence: TGTGCCAGCAGTTTAGGGGGGAGAGAGACCCAGTACTTC. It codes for CASSLGGRETQYF. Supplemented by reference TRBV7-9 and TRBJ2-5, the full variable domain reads DTGVSQNPRHKITKRGQNVTFRCDPISEHNRLYWYRQTLGQGPEFLTYFQNEAQLEKSRLLSDRFSAERPKGSFSTLEIQRTEQGDSAMYLCASSLGGRETQYFGPGTRLLVL.

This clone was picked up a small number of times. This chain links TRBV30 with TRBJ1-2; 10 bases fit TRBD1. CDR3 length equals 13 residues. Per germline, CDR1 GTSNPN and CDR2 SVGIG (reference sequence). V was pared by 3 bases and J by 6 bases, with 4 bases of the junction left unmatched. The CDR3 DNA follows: TGTGCCTGGAGCCTGGGACAGGGGCATGGCTACACCTTC. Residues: CAWSLGQGHGYTF.

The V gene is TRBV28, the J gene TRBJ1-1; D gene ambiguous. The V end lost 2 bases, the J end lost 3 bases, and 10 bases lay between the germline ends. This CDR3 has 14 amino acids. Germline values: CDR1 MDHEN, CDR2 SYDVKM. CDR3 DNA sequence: TGTGCCAGCAGTTTACCGACAATCTACACTGAAGCTTTCTTT. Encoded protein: CASSLPTIYTEAFF.

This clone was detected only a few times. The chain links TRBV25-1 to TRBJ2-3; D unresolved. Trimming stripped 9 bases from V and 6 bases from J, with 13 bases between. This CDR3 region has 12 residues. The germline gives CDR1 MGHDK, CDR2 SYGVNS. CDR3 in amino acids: CASESSGDTQYF. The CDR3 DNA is TGTGCCAGTGAGTCAAGTGGGGATACGCAGTATTTT.

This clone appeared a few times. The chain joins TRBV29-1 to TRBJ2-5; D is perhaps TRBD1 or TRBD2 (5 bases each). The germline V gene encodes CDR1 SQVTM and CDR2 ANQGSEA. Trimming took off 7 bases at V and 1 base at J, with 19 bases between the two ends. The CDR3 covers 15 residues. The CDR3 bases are TGCAGCGCCCGGGACCCACTGGGCTTCCAAGAGACCCAGTACTTC. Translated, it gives CSARDPLGFQETQYF. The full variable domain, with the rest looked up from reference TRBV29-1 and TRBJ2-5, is SAVISQKPSRDICQRGTSLTIQCQVDSQVTMMFWYRQQPGQSLTLIATANQGSEATYESGFVIDKFPISRPNLTFSTLTVSNMSPEDSSIYLCSARDPLGFQETQYFGPGTRLLVL.

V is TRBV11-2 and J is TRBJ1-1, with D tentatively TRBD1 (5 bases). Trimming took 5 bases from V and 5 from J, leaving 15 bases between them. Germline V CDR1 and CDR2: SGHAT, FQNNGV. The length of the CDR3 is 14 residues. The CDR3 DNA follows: TGTGCCAGCAGCACGGGACCGCTGAGGACTGAAGCTTTCTTT. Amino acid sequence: CASSTGPLRTEAFF.

The CDR3 sequence is CASSQVASRDTGELFF. CDR3 bases: TGCGCCAGCAGCCAAGTTGCCAGTAGGGACACCGGGGAGCTGTTTTTT. The chain combines TRBV4-1 with TRBJ2-2; D is unresolved. The germline V gene has CDR1 MGHRA and CDR2 YSYEKL. The ends were cut back, 1 base at V and 3 bases at J, with 12 bases in the middle. The CDR3 consists of 16 residues.

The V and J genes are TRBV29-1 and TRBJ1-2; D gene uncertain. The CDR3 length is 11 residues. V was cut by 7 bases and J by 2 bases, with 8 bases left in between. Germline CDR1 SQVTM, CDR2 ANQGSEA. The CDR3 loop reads CSAELNYGYTF. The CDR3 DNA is TGCAGCGCGGAACTAAACTATGGCTACACCTTC.